Given below is one T cell receptor beta chain in context. This sample was included in a study of cytotoxic CD8 clonotypes in ibrutinib-treated CLL. The overall study: The study included roughly 10 relapsed/refractory and roughly 16 treatment-naive patients; under 18 had IGHV unmutated disease. Sequenced samples delivered averages of 255,043 productive templates and roughly 94,000 productive rearrangements.

T cells were sequenced at a targeted depth of 1 in 200,000 to 1 in 1 million. The method was immunoSEQ multiplex PCR; TCRdb's version includes in-frame clones alone and lacks a portion of them. The sample consists of 160,000 or so clones, roughly 88% of them appearing once. This TCR was sampled from a human donor with chronic lymphocytic leukemia. The source material was PBMCs, sampled at disease progression, from a patient treated with ibrutinib.

CDR3 bases: TGTGCCAGCAGTTTGGTCGGGCTAGGAAGCCAAGAGACCCAGTACTTC. As protein: CASSLVGLGSQETQYF. This chain joins TRBV27 and TRBJ2-5; D unclear. Germline V lookup: CDR1 MNHEY, CDR2 SMNVEV (reference sequence). This CDR3 region has 16 residues. The ends were cut back, 3 bases at V and 1 base at J, with 15 bases in the middle.